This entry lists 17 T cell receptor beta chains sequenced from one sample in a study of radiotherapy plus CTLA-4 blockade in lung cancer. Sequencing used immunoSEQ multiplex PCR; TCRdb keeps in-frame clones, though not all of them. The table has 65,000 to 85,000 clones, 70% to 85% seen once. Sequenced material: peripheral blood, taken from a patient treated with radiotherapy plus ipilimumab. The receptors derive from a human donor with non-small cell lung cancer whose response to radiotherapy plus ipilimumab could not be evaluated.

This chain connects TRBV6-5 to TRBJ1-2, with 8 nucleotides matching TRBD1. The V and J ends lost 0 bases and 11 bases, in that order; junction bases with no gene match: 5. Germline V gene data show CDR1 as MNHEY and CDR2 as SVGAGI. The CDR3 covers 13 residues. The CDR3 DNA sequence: TGTGCCAGCAGTTACTCGACAGGGGCCCTATACACCTTC. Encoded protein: CASSYSTGALYTF.

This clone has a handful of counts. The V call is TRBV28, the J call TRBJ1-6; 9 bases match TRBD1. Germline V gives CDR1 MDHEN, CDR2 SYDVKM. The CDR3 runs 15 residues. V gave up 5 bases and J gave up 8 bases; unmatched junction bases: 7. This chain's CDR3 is CASSPAGQGDSPLHF. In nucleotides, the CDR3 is TGTGCCAGCAGTCCCGCGGGACAGGGTGATTCACCCCTCCACTTT.

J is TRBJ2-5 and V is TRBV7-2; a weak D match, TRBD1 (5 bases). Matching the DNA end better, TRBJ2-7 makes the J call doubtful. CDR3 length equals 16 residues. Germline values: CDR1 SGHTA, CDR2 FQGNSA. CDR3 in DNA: TGTGCCAGCAGCTTAGTATTGGACACCCTCTCCTACGAGCAGTACTTC. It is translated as CASSLVLDTLSYEQYF.

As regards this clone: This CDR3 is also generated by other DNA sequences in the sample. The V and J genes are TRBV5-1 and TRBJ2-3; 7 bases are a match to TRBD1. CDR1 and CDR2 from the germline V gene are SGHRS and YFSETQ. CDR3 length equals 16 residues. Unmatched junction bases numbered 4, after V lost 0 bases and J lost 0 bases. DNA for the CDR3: TGCGCCAGCAGCTTGGGAGGGGGCCGGAGCACAGATACGCAGTATTTT. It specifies CASSLGGGRSTDTQYF.

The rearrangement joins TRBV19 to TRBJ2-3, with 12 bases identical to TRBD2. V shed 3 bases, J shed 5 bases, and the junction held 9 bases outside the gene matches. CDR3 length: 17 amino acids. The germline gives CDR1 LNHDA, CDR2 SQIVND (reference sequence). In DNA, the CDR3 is TGTGCCAGTAGTATTCGGTCTAGCGGGAGGGCCGAAGATACGCAGTATTTT. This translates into CASSIRSSGRAEDTQYF.

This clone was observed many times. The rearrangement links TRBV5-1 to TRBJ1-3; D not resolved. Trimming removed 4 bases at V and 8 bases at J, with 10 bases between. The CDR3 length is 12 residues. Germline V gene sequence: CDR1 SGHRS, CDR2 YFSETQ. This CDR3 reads CASSIPTDTIYF. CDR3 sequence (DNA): TGCGCCAGCAGCATACCAACGGACACCATATATTTT.

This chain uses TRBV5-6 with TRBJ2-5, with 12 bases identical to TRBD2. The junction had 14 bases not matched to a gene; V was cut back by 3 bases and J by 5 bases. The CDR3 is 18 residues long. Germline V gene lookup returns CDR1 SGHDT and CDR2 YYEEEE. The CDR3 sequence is CASSSVWSSGGAGETQYF. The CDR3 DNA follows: TGTGCCAGCAGCTCCGTCTGGTCTAGCGGGGGGGCAGGGGAGACCCAGTACTTC.

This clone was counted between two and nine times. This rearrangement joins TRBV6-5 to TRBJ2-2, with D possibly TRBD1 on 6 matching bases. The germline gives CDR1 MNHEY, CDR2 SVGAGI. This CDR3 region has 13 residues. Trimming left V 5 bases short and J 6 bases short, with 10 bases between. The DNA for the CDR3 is TGTGCCAGCAGTATGGGGGCGTCCGGGGAGCTGTTTTTT. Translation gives CASSMGASGELFF.

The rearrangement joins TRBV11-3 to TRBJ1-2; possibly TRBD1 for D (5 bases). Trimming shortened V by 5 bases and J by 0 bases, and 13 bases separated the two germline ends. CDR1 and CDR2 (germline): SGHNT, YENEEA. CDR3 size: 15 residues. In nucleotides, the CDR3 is TGTGCCAGCAGCGCAGGGCGGATAGCTAACTATGGCTACACCTTC. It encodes CASSAGRIANYGYTF.

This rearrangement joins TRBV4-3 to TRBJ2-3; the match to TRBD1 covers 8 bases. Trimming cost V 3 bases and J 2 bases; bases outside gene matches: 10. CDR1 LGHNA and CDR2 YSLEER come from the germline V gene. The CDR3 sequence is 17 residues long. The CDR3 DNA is TGCGCCAGCAGCCAGTACACAGGGGGTTCTCTCACAGATACGCAGTATTTT. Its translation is CASSQYTGGSLTDTQYF.

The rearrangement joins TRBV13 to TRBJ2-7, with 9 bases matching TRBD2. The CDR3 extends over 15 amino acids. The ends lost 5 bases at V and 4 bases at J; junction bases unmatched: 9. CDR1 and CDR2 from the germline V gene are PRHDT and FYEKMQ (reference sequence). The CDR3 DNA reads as TGTGCCAGCAGCCCAGGGGTAGCGGGGGATTACGAGCAGTACTTC. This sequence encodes CASSPGVAGDYEQYF.

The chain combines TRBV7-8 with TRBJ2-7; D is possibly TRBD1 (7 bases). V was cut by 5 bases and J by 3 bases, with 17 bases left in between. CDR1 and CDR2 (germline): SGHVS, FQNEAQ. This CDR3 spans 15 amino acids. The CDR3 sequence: CASSLRNRGGYEQYF. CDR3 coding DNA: TGTGCCAGCAGCCTAAGAAACAGGGGAGGCTACGAGCAGTACTTC. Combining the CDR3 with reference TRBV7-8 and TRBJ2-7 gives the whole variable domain GAGVSQSPRYKVAKRGQDVALRCDPISGHVSLFWYQQALGQGPEFLTYFQNEAQLDKSGLPSDRFFAERPEGSVSTLKIQRTQQEDSAVYLCASSLRNRGGYEQYFGPGTRLTVT.

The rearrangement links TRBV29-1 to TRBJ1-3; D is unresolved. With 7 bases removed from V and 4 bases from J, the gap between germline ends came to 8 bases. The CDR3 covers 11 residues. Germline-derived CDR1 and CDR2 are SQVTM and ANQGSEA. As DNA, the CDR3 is TGCAGCGGGGCGAGAGGAAACACCATATATTTT. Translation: CSGARGNTIYF.

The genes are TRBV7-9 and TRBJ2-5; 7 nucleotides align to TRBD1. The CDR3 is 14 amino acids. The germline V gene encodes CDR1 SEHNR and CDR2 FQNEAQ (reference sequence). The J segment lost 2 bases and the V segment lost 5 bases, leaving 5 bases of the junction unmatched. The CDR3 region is CASSQGGVQETQYF. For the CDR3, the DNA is TGTGCCAGCAGCCAAGGGGGCGTTCAAGAGACCCAGTACTTC.

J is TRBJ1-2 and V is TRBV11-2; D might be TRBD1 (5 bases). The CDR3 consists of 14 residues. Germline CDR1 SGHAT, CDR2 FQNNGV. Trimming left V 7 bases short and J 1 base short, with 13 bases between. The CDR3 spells CASTLGGVNYGYTF. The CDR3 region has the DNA TGTGCCAGCACCCTGGGGGGAGTTAACTATGGCTACACCTTC.

This chain's CDR3 is CASSQGQSPGNTIYF. The CDR3 DNA follows: TGCGCCAGCAGCCAGGGACAGAGTCCTGGAAACACCATATATTTT. J is TRBJ1-3 and V is TRBV5-1; 7 positions match TRBD1. V was clipped by 4 bases and J by 2 bases; unmatched bases: 6. Germline-derived CDR1 and CDR2 are SGHRS and YFSETQ. The CDR3 extends over 15 amino acids.

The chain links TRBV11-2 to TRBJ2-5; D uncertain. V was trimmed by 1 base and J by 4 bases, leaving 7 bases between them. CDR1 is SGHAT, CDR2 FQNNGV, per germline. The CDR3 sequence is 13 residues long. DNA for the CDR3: TGTGCCAGCAGCTTAGCACTCTTAGAGACCCAGTACTTC. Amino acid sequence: CASSLALLETQYF.